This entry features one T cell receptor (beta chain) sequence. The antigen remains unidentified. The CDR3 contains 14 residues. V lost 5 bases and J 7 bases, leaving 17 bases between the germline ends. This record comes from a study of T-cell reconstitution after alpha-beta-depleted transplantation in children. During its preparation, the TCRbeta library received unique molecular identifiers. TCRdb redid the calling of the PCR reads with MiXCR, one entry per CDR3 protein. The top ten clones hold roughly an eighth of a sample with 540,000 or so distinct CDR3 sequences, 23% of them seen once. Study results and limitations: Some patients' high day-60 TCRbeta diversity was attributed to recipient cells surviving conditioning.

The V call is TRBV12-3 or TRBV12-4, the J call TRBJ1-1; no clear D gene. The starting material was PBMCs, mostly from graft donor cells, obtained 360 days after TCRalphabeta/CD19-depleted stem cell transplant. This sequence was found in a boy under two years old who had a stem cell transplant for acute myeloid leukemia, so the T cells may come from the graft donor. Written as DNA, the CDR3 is TGTGCCAGCAGTCTACGAACGGGTGCCTTTGAAGCTTTCTTT. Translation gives CASSLRTGAFEAFF.